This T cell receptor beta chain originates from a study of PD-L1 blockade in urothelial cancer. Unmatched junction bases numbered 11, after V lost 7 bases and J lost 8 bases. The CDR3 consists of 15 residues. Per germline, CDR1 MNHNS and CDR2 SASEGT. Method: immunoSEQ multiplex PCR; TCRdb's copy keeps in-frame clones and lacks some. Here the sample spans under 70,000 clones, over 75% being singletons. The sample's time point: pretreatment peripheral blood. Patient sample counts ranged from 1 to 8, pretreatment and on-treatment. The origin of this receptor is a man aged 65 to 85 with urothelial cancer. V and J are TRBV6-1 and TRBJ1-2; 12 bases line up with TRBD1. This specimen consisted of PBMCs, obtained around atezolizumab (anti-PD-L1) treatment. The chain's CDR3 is CASTKGQGAGGGYTF. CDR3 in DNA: TGTGCCAGCACCAAGGGACAGGGGGCGGGAGGAGGCTACACCTTC.